This T cell receptor beta chain was captured in a study of T-cell reconstitution after alpha-beta-depleted transplantation in children. Per germline, CDR1 WSHSY and CDR2 SAAADI. The CDR3 spans 14 residues. Trimming removed 9 bases from V and 3 bases from J, with 17 bases in between. The authors prepared the TCRbeta library with unique molecular identifiers. TCRdb re-called the PCR reads with MiXCR, one entry per CDR3 protein. The sample yields just over 950,000 distinct CDR3 sequences, roughly 29% seen once. This receptor was identified in a boy under two years old who had a stem cell transplant for SCID, so the T cells may come from the graft donor. Sequencing was performed on PBMCs, mostly from graft donor cells, taken 360 days after TCRalphabeta/CD19-depleted stem cell transplant. The gene calls are TRBV10-2 and TRBJ1-1; D is ambiguous. The CDR3 DNA sequence: TGCGCCAGTACCTATAGGGAGGGTCACACTGAAGCTTTCTTT. It yields the protein CASTYREGHTEAFF.